The 23 T cell receptor beta chains given below trace back to one sample, sequenced in a study of blood T cell repertoires in COVID-19 (TCRdb year 2020). Libraries were made using the immunoSEQ multiplex PCR assay. The table comes from immuneACCESS by way of TCRdb, which keeps in-frame sequences with V and J called. Part of the clones is missing from these tables; in studies checked, under half for an unresolved V gene and the rest for unknown reasons. A total of approximately 270,000 clones appear in this sample, more than 70% of them only once. Roughly 6.3% of the sample goes to the ten largest clones. The sequencing input was peripheral blood. Receptors originate from a woman aged 30 to 39 with COVID-19, enrolled during active disease.

V gene TRBV4-3 combines with J gene TRBJ2-3; 13 bases map to TRBD2. The CDR3 totals 20 residues. J lost 0 bases, V lost 4 bases, and 13 bases had no gene match. CDR1 LGHNA and CDR2 YSLEER come from the germline V gene. CDR3 bases: TGCGCCAGCAGCCGGTGGACAGATGGGACTAGCGGGGAAAGCACAGATACGCAGTATTTT. Its translation is CASSRWTDGTSGESTDTQYF.

The V and J genes are TRBV28 and TRBJ1-2; 7 nucleotides line up with TRBD1. J lost 4 bases, V lost 2 bases, and 7 bases had no gene match. This CDR3 region has 15 residues. Germline V lookup: CDR1 MDHEN, CDR2 SYDVKM. The CDR3 nucleotides read TGTGCCAGCAGTTTACGGGACAGCAGATTCTATGGCTACACCTTC. Its protein is CASSLRDSRFYGYTF.

This chain joins TRBV7-2 and TRBJ2-1; 11 nucleotides match TRBD2. In germline, CDR1 is SGHTA, CDR2 FQGNSA. The CDR3 is 16 residues long. J lost 13 bases, V lost 1 base, and 12 bases had no gene match. CDR3 amino acids: CASSLGGPTSGIKQFF. DNA for the CDR3: TGTGCCAGCAGCTTAGGCGGGCCGACTAGCGGGATTAAACAGTTCTTC.

The V gene is TRBV28, the J gene TRBJ1-2, with D uncertain. In germline, CDR1 is MDHEN, CDR2 SYDVKM. This CDR3 region has 13 residues. V lost 7 bases and J 4 bases, leaving 13 bases between the germline ends. The CDR3 protein is CASISLRSYGYTF. Written as DNA, the CDR3 is TGTGCCAGCATCTCCCTGAGGTCCTATGGCTACACCTTC.

This clone was observed once. The chain links TRBV6-5 to TRBJ2-3, with D unclear. The CDR3 spans 13 residues. The germline V gene has CDR1 MNHEY and CDR2 SVGAGI. V lost 6 bases and J 6 bases, leaving 13 bases between the germline ends. This CDR3 is CASRGSGQDTQYF. The CDR3, as DNA: TGTGCCAGCAGGGGTTCGGGTCAGGATACGCAGTATTTT.

This clone was seen a handful of times. J is TRBJ1-1 and V is TRBV7-9; TRBD1 agrees at 10 bases. With V trimmed by 3 bases and J by 6 bases, 4 bases remained unmatched. The CDR3 spans 14 residues. Germline assignment: CDR1 SEHNR and CDR2 FQNEAQ (reference sequence). CDR3: CASSFRQGASEAFF. Here the CDR3 DNA reads TGTGCCAGCAGCTTCAGACAGGGGGCATCTGAAGCTTTCTTT.

The chain has TRBV24-1 and TRBJ2-1; maybe TRBD1 (6 bases). This CDR3 comprises 13 residues. Germline V gene data show CDR1 as KGHDR and CDR2 as SFDVKD. With 6 bases removed from V and 5 bases from J, the gap between germline ends came to 10 bases. The CDR3 spells CATSHRANNEQFF. The CDR3 region has the DNA TGTGCCACCAGTCACAGGGCAAACAATGAGCAGTTCTTC.

The sample holds a few counts of this clone. The V call is TRBV6-5, the J call TRBJ1-1, with 7 positions matching TRBD1. V was pared by 4 bases and J by 8 bases, with 10 bases of the junction left unmatched. Per germline, CDR1 MNHEY and CDR2 SVGAGI. CDR3 length: 14 residues. The CDR3 reads CASSWEPGQTEAFF. The CDR3 DNA reads as TGTGCCAGCAGTTGGGAACCGGGACAGACAGAAGCTTTCTTT.

V gene TRBV7-9 combines with J gene TRBJ1-2; D is possibly TRBD1 (6 bases). There are 15 residues in the CDR3. V lost 5 bases, J lost 5 bases, and 18 bases lay in between. The germline V gene encodes CDR1 SEHNR and CDR2 FQNEAQ (reference sequence). Here the CDR3 reads CASSPSFRGAYGYTF. CDR3 DNA sequence: TGTGCCAGCAGCCCTTCGTTTCGGGGGGCTTATGGCTACACCTTC.

The chain joins TRBV11-2 to TRBJ1-1, with 7 bases matching TRBD1. Per the germline V gene, CDR1 is SGHAT and CDR2 is FQNNGV. V trimming: 0 bases; J trimming: 4 bases; junction bases outside the gene matches: 17. This CDR3 spans 19 amino acids. The CDR3 nucleotides are TGTGCCAGCAGCTTAGAAGTGAAGGAAGGGGGCGCGTGGTCCACTGAAGCTTTCTTT. Amino acids: CASSLEVKEGGAWSTEAFF. The whole variable domain, filled in from reference TRBV11-2 and TRBJ1-1, reads EAGVAQSPRYKIIEKRQSVAFWCNPISGHATLYWYQQILGQGPKLLIQFQNNGVVDDSQLPKDRFSAERLKGVDSTLKIQPAKLEDSAVYLCASSLEVKEGGAWSTEAFFGQGTRLTVV.

This clone was found once. The chain links TRBV11-1 to TRBJ2-7, with 7 bases aligning to TRBD2. V was pared by 8 bases and J by 3 bases, with 7 bases of the junction left unmatched. Germline CDR1 and CDR2: SGHAT and FQDESV (reference sequence). This CDR3 spans 13 amino acids. The CDR3 here is CASRMGGGYEQYF. For the CDR3, the DNA is TGTGCCAGCCGGATGGGGGGGGGCTACGAGCAGTACTTC. Drawing the rest from reference TRBV11-1 and TRBJ2-7, the complete variable domain is EAEVAQSPRYKITEKSQAVAFWCDPISGHATLYWYRQILGQGPELLVQFQDESVVDDSQLPKDRFSAERLKGVDSTLKIQPAELGDSAMYLCASRMGGGYEQYFGPGTRLTVT.

This clone was found once. This rearrangement joins TRBV4-1 to TRBJ2-7; possibly TRBD1 for D (6 bases). V was clipped by 0 bases and J by 1 base, with 10 bases between them. This CDR3 spans 15 amino acids. In germline, CDR1 is MGHRA, CDR2 YSYEKL. The CDR3 DNA sequence: TGCGCCAGCAGCCAAGAACAGGGCTTGTCCTACGAGCAGTACTTC. It encodes CASSQEQGLSYEQYF.

The rearrangement links TRBV10-3 to TRBJ1-5, with 7 bases aligning to TRBD1. The germline gives CDR1 ENHRY, CDR2 SYGVKD. The CDR3 is 15 amino acids. Trimming cost V 2 bases and J 6 bases; bases outside gene matches: 7. CDR3 residues: CAISETPTGPQPQHF. The CDR3 DNA sequence: TGTGCCATCAGTGAGACACCGACAGGGCCTCAGCCCCAGCATTTT.

This chain joins TRBV28 and TRBJ1-4; tentative D call: TRBD1 (6 bases). V was pared by 2 bases and J by 8 bases, with 9 bases between. CDR3 length: 13 residues. The germline gives CDR1 MDHEN, CDR2 SYDVKM. The CDR3: CASSLGGREKLFF. Here the CDR3 DNA reads TGTGCCAGCAGTTTAGGGGGCCGGGAAAAACTGTTTTTT. Variable domain in full (rest from reference TRBV28 and TRBJ1-4): DVKVTQSSRYLVKRTGEKVFLECVQDMDHENMFWYRQDPGLGLRLIYFSYDVKMKEKGDIPEGYSVSREKKERFSLILESASTNQTSMYLCASSLGGREKLFFGSGTQLSVL.

The gene calls are TRBV12-3 or TRBV12-4 and TRBJ2-1; D gene uncertain. This CDR3 spans 13 amino acids. V gave up 3 bases and J gave up 5 bases, with 8 bases separating them. For the CDR3, the DNA is TGTGCCAGCAGTTTCGAAAGAGACAATGAGCAGTTCTTC. The encoded protein is CASSFERDNEQFF.

The chain combines TRBV7-8 with TRBJ2-1; D unresolved. Germline V gene lookup returns CDR1 SGHVS and CDR2 FQNEAQ. The CDR3 is 16 amino acids. Trimming stripped 0 bases from V and 8 bases from J, with 17 bases between. In DNA, the CDR3 is TGTGCCAGCAGCTTAGCCACTCTCCCAGCGCCGGATGAGCAGTTCTTC. This encodes CASSLATLPAPDEQFF.

The chain employs TRBV7-9 and TRBJ2-2; TRBD1 agrees at 10 bases. The CDR3 spans 16 residues. The V gene end was trimmed by 5 bases and the J gene end by 3 bases; junction bases not matched to a gene: 6. Germline CDR1 is SEHNR and CDR2 is FQNEAQ (reference sequence). CDR3: CASSPGTGAYTGELFF. The DNA of the CDR3 is TGTGCCAGCAGCCCCGGGACAGGGGCTTACACCGGGGAGCTGTTTTTT.

The CDR3 DNA reads TGCAGCGTAGCTCACAGGGATGGCACAGATACGCAGTATTTT. Its translation: CSVAHRDGTDTQYF. This chain uses TRBV29-1 with TRBJ2-3; D may be TRBD1 (6 bases). Germline V CDR1 and CDR2: SQVTM, ANQGSEA. The CDR3 is 14 amino acids. Trimming cost V 6 bases and J 1 base, with 14 bases left between them.

This clone has a single count. The CDR3 is CASSFPGLLGFF. In nucleotides, the CDR3 is TGTGCCAGCAGCTTCCCGGGACTATTAGGTTTCTTC. The V and J genes are TRBV7-2 and TRBJ2-1; 7 bases line up with TRBD2. Per germline, CDR1 SGHTA and CDR2 FQGNSA. The CDR3 sequence is 12 residues long. With 3 bases clipped from V and 16 bases from J, the junction kept 9 bases outside the gene matches.

The V gene is TRBV4-3, the J gene TRBJ2-3; 10 positions agree with TRBD2. The CDR3 loop spans 17 amino acids. The V and J ends lost 0 bases and 6 bases, in that order; junction bases with no gene match: 9. The V gene's germline CDR1 is LGHNA and CDR2 YSLEER. CDR3 DNA sequence: TGCGCCAGCAGCCAAGATCATACTAGCGGGATGGCTGATACGCAGTATTTT. Protein sequence: CASSQDHTSGMADTQYF.

The V and J genes are TRBV2 and TRBJ2-3; TRBD2 agrees at 10 bases. Germline-derived CDR1 and CDR2 are SNHLY and FYNNEI. This CDR3 region has 17 residues. Trimming cost V 4 bases and J 8 bases; bases outside gene matches: 15. The CDR3 nucleotides are TGTGCCAGCAGTGTGGAATCCGGGACTAGCGTTGGGAGTACGCAGTATTTT. This codes for CASSVESGTSVGSTQYF.

This chain connects TRBV9 to TRBJ2-1; 13 nucleotides align to TRBD2. The CDR3 length is 18 residues. The ends lost 0 bases at V and 5 bases at J; junction bases unmatched: 8. Per germline, CDR1 SGDLS and CDR2 YYNGEE. The CDR3: CASSVALEGTSGNNEQFF. DNA for the CDR3: TGTGCCAGCAGCGTAGCCCTGGAAGGGACTAGCGGGAACAATGAGCAGTTCTTC. The full variable domain, with the rest looked up from reference TRBV9 and TRBJ2-1, is DSGVTQTPKHLITATGQRVTLRCSPRSGDLSVYWYQQSLDQGLQFLIQYYNGEERAKGNILERFSAQQFPDLHSELNLSSLELGDSALYFCASSVALEGTSGNNEQFFGPGTRLTVL.

The chain couples TRBV9 to TRBJ1-2; TRBD1 agrees at 7 bases. The junction had 14 bases not matched to a gene; V was cut back by 0 bases and J by 3 bases. The CDR3 contains 18 residues. Germline V gives CDR1 SGDLS, CDR2 YYNGEE. The CDR3 DNA is TGTGCCAGCAGCGTAGGAACAGGGGCCTCACCATATGACTATGGCTACACCTTC. Translated: CASSVGTGASPYDYGYTF.